This T cell receptor beta chain was profiled in a study of regulatory T cells in long-lasting Graves disease. Study conclusions and caveats: There was favoring of TRBV28, TRBJ1-2 and TRBJ2-5 in persistent disease.

Per the germline V gene, CDR1 is SGDLS and CDR2 is YYNGEE. J was trimmed by 5 bases and V by 7 bases; bases with no gene match: 6. The CDR3 consists of 14 residues. CDR3 regions were amplified by Arm-PCR using iRepertoire HTBI primers to build TCR beta libraries. Under the authors' procedure: Samples jointly harbored 60 or so TRBV and over 13 TRBJ segments. Via MiXCR, TCRdb re-called the multiplex PCR reads, giving one row per CDR3 protein. In this record, the V and J calls reflect TCRdb's handling and not the investigators' own analysis. The sample has 350,000 to 500,000 distinct CDR3 sequences, approximately 14% seen once. Note on this clonotype: The target antigen is unknown.

Time point meaning: newly diagnosed GD, antithyroid drugs for less than 3 months. RNA extracted from PBMCs served as the sequencing template. The sample also formed part of further work on T cells in Graves' hyperthyroidism and ophthalmopathy.

The chain couples TRBV9 to TRBJ2-2, with 9 positions matching TRBD2. This sample comprised peripheral blood mononuclear cells (PBMCs), obtained at new diagnosis, from a patient treated with antithyroid drugs. The TCR originated in a woman between 50 and 59 years old with Graves disease. CDR3 protein: CASGSGRGTGELFF. In nucleotides, the CDR3 is TGTGCCAGCGGTAGCGGGAGAGGTACCGGGGAGCTGTTTTTT.